This TCR beta chain was identified during a study of T cells in Graves' hyperthyroidism and ophthalmopathy. Turning to the study itself: Sampling of peripheral blood happened at initial diagnosis, prior to any treatment. Whole-study results and caveats: Model-based prediction identified ophthalmopathy a median about 7 months prior to its onset. A model of 13 V-J pairs discriminated ophthalmopathy from stable hyperthyroidism. Most thyroid clonotypes expanded above 0.001 appeared in blood too.

Concerning this clonotype: Its antigen is as yet unknown.

This CDR3 has 14 residues. The germline CDR1 and CDR2 sequences are DFQATT and SNEGSKA (reference sequence). The V gene end was trimmed by 5 bases and the J gene end by 7 bases; junction bases not matched to a gene: 11. Template material for amplifying TCR beta CDR3 regions consisted of RNA transcripts. The primer set for the first-round RT-PCR of the TCR CDR3 was HTBI. In TCRdb, the multiplex PCR reads were re-called with MiXCR into one record per CDR3 protein. The data show about 350,000 distinct CDR3 sequences, 17% seen once. This sequence joins TRBV20-1 and TRBJ2-4, with 7 bases lining up with TRBD1. The sequence was collected from a woman aged 25 to 39 with Graves' hyperthyroidism that later progressed to Graves' ophthalmopathy. Sequencing was performed on blood. The CDR3 region has the DNA TGCAGTGCTGACCGCGGGCTACAGGGGAACATTCAGTACTTC. As protein: CSADRGLQGNIQYF.